The T cell receptor (beta chain) under discussion was sequenced for a study of PD-1 blockade in classical Hodgkin lymphoma. The study, taken as a whole, reports: Diversity in CD4+ TCRs, unlike that measured in CD8+ TCRs, had risen significantly by C4D1. Patients newly diagnosed and complete responders had comparable baseline diversity.

Trimming removed 3 bases at V and 0 bases at J, with 8 bases between. The CDR3 extends over 15 amino acids. Germline loops: CDR1 SGHTA, CDR2 FQGNSA. The time point is: cycle 4 day 1 (C4D1), after 5 to 7 weeks of nivolumab. Every patient had relapsed following autologous stem cell transplantation, and cohorts differed in brentuximab vedotin exposure. Complete response, partial response or progressive disease constituted the best responses recorded. As concerns this clone: Its antigen is unidentified.

The assay was immunoSEQ multiplex PCR, and TCRdb's table has in-frame clones only and misses some. The sample records more than 40,000 clones, 80% being singletons. V gene TRBV7-2 combines with J gene TRBJ2-2; weak D call: TRBD1 (5 bases). This material consisted of peripheral blood mononuclear cells (PBMCs), taken before the fourth cycle of nivolumab. The sequence came from a human donor with classical Hodgkin lymphoma. The CDR3 is CASSFRTTNTGELFF. The CDR3 DNA reads as TGTGCCAGCAGCTTTAGGACAACGAACACCGGGGAGCTGTTTTTT.